This T cell receptor (beta chain) was obtained from a study of T cell responses to AZD1222 COVID-19 vaccine. This clone was detected only once. TCRdb's copy holds only in-frame clones and misses some; the assay was immunoSEQ multiplex PCR. The profile shows approximately 150,000 clones, around 90% of them singletons. The germline CDR1 and CDR2 sequences are LNHDA and SQIVND (reference sequence). The CDR3 is made up of 12 amino acids. V was clipped by 11 bases and J by 0 bases; unmatched bases: 3. This specimen consisted of peripheral blood, obtained on day 0 of AZD1222 vaccination. This sequence originates from an adult in good health. The chain is built from TRBV19 and TRBJ2-7; 8 nucleotides agree with TRBD1. CDR3 sequence: CASTGDSYEQYF. The CDR3 DNA reads TGTGCCTCGACAGGGGACTCCTACGAGCAGTACTTC.